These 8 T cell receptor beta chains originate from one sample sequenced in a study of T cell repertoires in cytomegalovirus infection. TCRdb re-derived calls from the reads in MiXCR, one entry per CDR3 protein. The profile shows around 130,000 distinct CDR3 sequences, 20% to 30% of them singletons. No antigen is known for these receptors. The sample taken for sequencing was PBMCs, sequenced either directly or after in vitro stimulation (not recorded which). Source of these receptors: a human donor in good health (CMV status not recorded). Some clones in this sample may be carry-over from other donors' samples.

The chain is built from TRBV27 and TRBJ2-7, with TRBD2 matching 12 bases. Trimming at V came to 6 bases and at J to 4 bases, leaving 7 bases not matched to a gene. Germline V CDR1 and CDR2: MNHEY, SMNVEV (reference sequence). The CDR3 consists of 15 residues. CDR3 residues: CASSLRLAGVYEQYV. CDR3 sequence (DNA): TGTGCCAGCAGCCTCCGACTAGCGGGAGTGTACGAGCAGTACGTC.

The CDR3 DNA sequence: TGCGCCAGCAGCTTGGCAGACCCACCAAACATTCAGTACTTC. Translation gives CASSLADPPNIQYF. This chain joins TRBV5-1 and TRBJ2-4; the D is unclear. This CDR3 spans 14 amino acids. The ends were cut back, 0 bases at V and 6 bases at J, with 10 bases in the middle. Germline CDR1 is SGHRS and CDR2 is YFSETQ. Together with reference TRBV5-1 and TRBJ2-4, the CDR3 gives the full variable domain: KAGVTQTPRYLIKTRGQQVTLSCSPISGHRSVSWYQQTPGQGLQFLFEYFSETQRNKGNFPGRFSGRQFSNSRSEMNVSTLELGDSALYLCASSLADPPNIQYFGAGTRLSVL.

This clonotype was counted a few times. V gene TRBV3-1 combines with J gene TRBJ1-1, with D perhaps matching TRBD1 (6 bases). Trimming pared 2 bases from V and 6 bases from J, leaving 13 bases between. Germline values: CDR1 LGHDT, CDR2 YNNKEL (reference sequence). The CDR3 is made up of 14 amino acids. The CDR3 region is CASSQNQGKAEAFF. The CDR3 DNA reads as TGTGCCAGCAGCCAAAACCAGGGGAAGGCTGAAGCTTTCTTT.

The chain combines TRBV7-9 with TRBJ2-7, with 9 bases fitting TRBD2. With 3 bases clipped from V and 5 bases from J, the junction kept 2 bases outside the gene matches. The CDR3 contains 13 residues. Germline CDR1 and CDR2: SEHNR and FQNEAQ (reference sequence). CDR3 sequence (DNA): TGTGCCAGCAGCTTGGGACTAGCTAACGAGCAGTACTTC. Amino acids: CASSLGLANEQYF.

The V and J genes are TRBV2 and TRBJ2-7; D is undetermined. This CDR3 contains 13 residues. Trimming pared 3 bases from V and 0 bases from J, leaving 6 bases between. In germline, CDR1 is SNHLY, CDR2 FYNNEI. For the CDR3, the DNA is TGTGCCAGCAGTGACCCCAGCTCCTACGAGCAGTACGTC. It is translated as CASSDPSSYEQYV.

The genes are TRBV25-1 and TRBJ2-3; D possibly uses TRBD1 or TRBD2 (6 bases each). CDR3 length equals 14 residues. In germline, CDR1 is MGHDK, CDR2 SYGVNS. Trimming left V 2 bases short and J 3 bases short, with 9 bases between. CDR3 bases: TGTGCCAGCAGTGAAAGAGGGGGGACAGATACGCAGTATTTT. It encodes CASSERGGTDTQYF.

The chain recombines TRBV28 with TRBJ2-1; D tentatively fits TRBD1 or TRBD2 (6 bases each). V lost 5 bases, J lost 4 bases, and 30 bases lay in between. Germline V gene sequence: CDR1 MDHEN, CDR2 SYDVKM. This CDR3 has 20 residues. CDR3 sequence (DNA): TGTGCCAGCAGTCCTAGGACAGAGCGCCAACGGGACTCAACTTACAATGAGCAGTTCTTC. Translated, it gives CASSPRTERQRDSTYNEQFF.

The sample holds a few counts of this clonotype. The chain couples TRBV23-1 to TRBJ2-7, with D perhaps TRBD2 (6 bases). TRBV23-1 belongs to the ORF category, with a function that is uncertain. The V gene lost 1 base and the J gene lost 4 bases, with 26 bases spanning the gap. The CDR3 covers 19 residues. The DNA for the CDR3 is TGCGCCAGCAGTCAATACTCATCGTCCGGGAGAAGGGACCTATACGAGCAGTACGTC. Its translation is CASSQYSSSGRRDLYEQYV.